The 12 T cell receptor beta chains listed next were all sequenced from one sample in a study of T cell repertoires in cytomegalovirus infection. Each CDR3 protein gets one entry after TCRdb re-called the reads with MiXCR. The data show 680,000 or so distinct CDR3 sequences, 30% to 35% seen once. Their antigen targets remain unknown. The sample consisted of cultured PBMCs, taken from culture after CMV antigen stimulation. The receptors derive from a human donor in good health (CMV status not recorded). Some clones in this sample may be carry-over from other donors' samples.

The chain is built from TRBV7-2 and TRBJ2-7; 11 nucleotides match TRBD2. The trim removed 4 bases at V and 3 bases at J, leaving 8 bases unmatched. CDR1 SGHTA and CDR2 FQGNSA come from the germline V gene. The CDR3 runs 16 residues. The DNA for the CDR3 is TGTGCCAGCAGCTCCACGCTAGCGGGAGGTTTCTACGAGCAGTACTTC. Protein sequence: CASSSTLAGGFYEQYF.

This clonotype was found a few times. The V and J genes are TRBV7-8 and TRBJ2-2; 12 bases align to TRBD2. This CDR3 has 16 residues. The J segment lost 7 bases and the V segment lost 3 bases, leaving 6 bases of the junction unmatched. Germline-derived CDR1 and CDR2 are SGHVS and FQNEAQ. Written as DNA, the CDR3 is TGTGCCAGCAGCTTCCTAGCGGGGGGGTACTTCGGGGAGCTGTTTTTT. Protein product: CASSFLAGGYFGELFF. The variable domain in full, with the rest retrieved from reference TRBV7-8 and TRBJ2-2, is GAGVSQSPRYKVAKRGQDVALRCDPISGHVSLFWYQQALGQGPEFLTYFQNEAQLDKSGLPSDRFFAERPEGSVSTLKIQRTQQEDSAVYLCASSFLAGGYFGELFFGEGSRLTVL.

The CDR3 spells CASSLLGYRNTEAFF. The CDR3 region has the DNA TGTGCCAGCAGTTTACTGGGATACAGGAACACTGAAGCTTTCTTT. This chain connects TRBV12-3 or TRBV12-4 to TRBJ1-1; D gene unclear. CDR3 length: 15 residues. The germline V and J ends were trimmed by 2 bases and 1 base, with 11 bases remaining between them.

This rearrangement joins TRBV20-1 to TRBJ1-2; 9 nucleotides align to TRBD1. The germline V gene encodes CDR1 DFQATT and CDR2 SNEGSKA (reference sequence). Trimming at V came to 7 bases and at J to 6 bases, leaving 9 bases not matched to a gene. The CDR3 extends over 13 amino acids. The CDR3 sequence is CSVPGQGFNGYTF. CDR3 nucleotide sequence: TGCAGTGTACCGGGACAGGGTTTTAATGGCTACACCTTC.

The V call is TRBV28, the J call TRBJ2-7, with 8 nucleotides matching TRBD2. V was pared by 5 bases and J by 3 bases, with 12 bases of the junction left unmatched. This CDR3 region has 16 residues. The germline gives CDR1 MDHEN, CDR2 SYDVKM. CDR3 DNA sequence: TGTGCCAGCAGTAGTTCCCAAGCGGGGGCCTACTACGAGCAGTACTTC. It yields the protein CASSSSQAGAYYEQYF.

Many counts were recorded for this clonotype. The junction departs from germline at one end; a sequencing error may be responsible. The CDR3 loop reads CASSLAGYSYEQYF. CDR3 in DNA: TGTGCCAGCAGTCTAGCGGGATACTCCTACGAGCAGTACTTC. The rearrangement links TRBV12-3 or TRBV12-4 to TRBJ2-7, with 9 bases that match TRBD2. The CDR3 covers 14 residues.

This chain links TRBV25-1 with TRBJ2-7; no reliable D call. This CDR3 has 15 amino acids. Per germline, CDR1 MGHDK and CDR2 SYGVNS. V dropped 1 base and J dropped 4 bases, with 14 bases sitting between them. CDR3 amino acids: CASSESASDDYEQYF. CDR3 sequence (DNA): TGTGCCAGCAGTGAATCGGCCTCCGACGATTACGAGCAGTACTTC.

In this sample, this clonotype turned up a few times. V usage is TRBV20-1 and J usage is TRBJ2-5; possibly TRBD1 for D (6 bases). The CDR3 is 16 amino acids. Per germline, CDR1 DFQATT and CDR2 SNEGSKA (reference sequence). With 7 bases removed from V and 4 bases from J, the gap between germline ends came to 25 bases. The CDR3 protein is CSVHPLTGPWGETQYF. CDR3 sequence (DNA): TGCAGTGTCCACCCCTTGACAGGCCCTTGGGGAGAGACCCAGTACTTC.

The chain recombines TRBV7-9 with TRBJ2-3; 8 positions match TRBD1. CDR1 is SEHNR and CDR2 is FQNEAQ in the germline V gene (reference sequence). The V segment lost 4 bases and the J segment 2 bases; nucleotides outside the gene matches: 5. The length of the CDR3 is 15 residues. CDR3 nucleotide sequence: TGTGCCAGCAGCTCGCCGGGACAGGACACAGATACGCAGTATTTT. It translates to CASSSPGQDTDTQYF. Variable domain in full (rest from reference TRBV7-9 and TRBJ2-3): DTGVSQNPRHKITKRGQNVTFRCDPISEHNRLYWYRQTLGQGPEFLTYFQNEAQLEKSRLLSDRFSAERPKGSFSTLEIQRTEQGDSAMYLCASSSPGQDTDTQYFGPGTRLTVL.

This clonotype was recorded at least ten times. This chain links TRBV7-2 with TRBJ1-6, with 7 bases lining up with TRBD1. Germline loops: CDR1 SGHTA, CDR2 FQGNSA. Trimming took 5 bases from V and 7 from J; bases not matched to a gene: 8. The CDR3 covers 15 residues. The CDR3 sequence is CASSLTGVGNSPLHF. CDR3 nucleotides: TGTGCCAGCAGCCTCACAGGGGTGGGGAATTCACCCCTCCACTTT. Drawing the rest from reference TRBV7-2 and TRBJ1-6, the complete variable domain is GAGVSQSPSNKVTEKGKDVELRCDPISGHTALYWYRQSLGQGLEFLIYFQGNSAPDKSGLPSDRFSAERTGGSVSTLTIQRTQQEDSAVYLCASSLTGVGNSPLHFGNGTRLTVT.

The table lists this clonotype with many counts. The V and J genes are TRBV7-4 and TRBJ1-5, with D uncertain. Germline V gives CDR1 SGHVT, CDR2 SQSDAQ. Trimming stripped 0 bases from V and 0 bases from J, with 12 bases between. The CDR3 runs to 17 residues. The CDR3 sequence: CASSLAQKSHSNQPQHF. In DNA, the CDR3 is TGTGCCAGCAGCTTAGCGCAGAAGTCCCATAGCAATCAGCCCCAGCATTTT.

The chain has TRBV11-2 and TRBJ2-3; D unresolved. CDR1 SGHAT and CDR2 FQNNGV come from the germline V gene. Trimming removed 2 bases from V and 5 bases from J, with 8 bases in between. The CDR3 consists of 13 residues. Here the CDR3 DNA reads TGTGCCAGCAGCTTAAAACTGGGAGATACGCAGTATTTT. It encodes CASSLKLGDTQYF.